This passage covers 32 T cell receptor beta chains from one sample sequenced in a study of blood T cell repertoires in COVID-19. Libraries were prepared by immunoSEQ multiplex PCR; TCRdb keeps only in-frame clonotypes and omits some of them. The sample yields about 74,000 clones, about 88% seen once. Sequencing used peripheral blood. Source of these receptors: a man in his fifties with acute or convalescent COVID-19.

The chain has TRBV7-8 and TRBJ1-5; 7 nucleotides align to TRBD1. With 4 bases clipped from V and 3 bases from J, the junction kept 6 bases outside the gene matches. The CDR3 is 15 residues long. From germline, CDR1 is SGHVS and CDR2 FQNEAQ. The CDR3 nucleotides are TGTGCCAGCAGCTCGACAGGGTGGGACAATCAGCCCCAGCATTTT. It specifies CASSSTGWDNQPQHF.

The chain joins TRBV28 to TRBJ1-6; 7 nucleotides agree with TRBD1. The CDR3 is made up of 16 amino acids. J lost 2 bases, V lost 5 bases, and 6 bases had no gene match. Germline-derived CDR1 and CDR2 are MDHEN and SYDVKM. The CDR3 protein is CASSAPTGTYNSPLHF. The DNA for the CDR3 is TGTGCCAGCAGTGCCCCGACAGGGACCTATAATTCACCCCTCCACTTT.

Comments on this clone: One junction end does not reproduce the germline sequence, and a read error may be involved. The chain couples TRBV6-5 to TRBJ2-3, with 10 nucleotides matching TRBD1. Germline assignment: CDR1 MNHEY and CDR2 SVGAGI. The CDR3 extends over 16 amino acids. The CDR3 DNA reads TGTGCCAGCAGCTACTCGAGGACAGGGGGTGCAGATACGCAGTATTTT. It is translated as CASSYSRTGGADTQYF.

The gene calls are TRBV6-5 and TRBJ2-3; a weak D match, TRBD1 (5 bases). The CDR3 is made up of 15 amino acids. With 4 bases removed from V and 3 bases from J, the gap between germline ends came to 14 bases. Per the germline V gene, CDR1 is MNHEY and CDR2 is SVGAGI. CDR3 sequence reads: CASSSNLRQTDTQYF. Here the CDR3 DNA reads TGTGCCAGCAGTTCCAATCTCAGACAGACAGATACGCAGTATTTT.

The rearrangement uses TRBV7-6 and TRBJ1-1; the D gene is possibly TRBD1 (6 bases). V was trimmed by 6 bases and J by 8 bases, leaving 22 bases between them. Germline V lookup: CDR1 SGHVS, CDR2 FNYEAQ. There are 15 residues in the CDR3. This CDR3 reads CASSLGVGQTEEAFF. The CDR3 bases are TGTGCCAGCAGTCTAGGGGTGGGACAAACCGAGGAAGCTTTCTTT. Full variable domain (outside the CDR3, taken from reference TRBV7-6 and TRBJ1-1): GAGVSQSPRYKVTKRGQDVALRCDPISGHVSLYWYRQALGQGPEFLTYFNYEAQQDKSGLPNDRFSAERPEGSISTLTIQRTEQRDSAMYRCASSLGVGQTEEAFFGQGTRLTVV.

In nucleotides, the CDR3 is TGTGCCTGGAGCCAGGGACAGGGTATGAACGAGCAGTACTTC. Amino acids: CAWSQGQGMNEQYF. This chain joins TRBV30 and TRBJ2-7, with 9 bases fitting TRBD1. CDR3 length: 14 amino acids. With 3 bases clipped from V and 5 bases from J, the junction kept 8 bases outside the gene matches. Germline V gene data show CDR1 as GTSNPN and CDR2 as SVGIG (reference sequence).

V usage is TRBV2 and J usage is TRBJ2-5; the D gene is possibly TRBD2 (6 bases). This CDR3 region has 16 residues. Germline-derived CDR1 and CDR2 are SNHLY and FYNNEI. V lost 1 base and J lost 2, with 14 bases in between. CDR3 amino acids: CASSEGGRGAQETQYF. As DNA, the CDR3 is TGTGCCAGCAGTGAAGGCGGGCGCGGGGCGCAAGAGACCCAGTACTTC.

This chain uses TRBV28 with TRBJ1-5; D is uncertain. This CDR3 has 15 residues. Trimming removed 2 bases at V and 5 bases at J, with 13 bases between. CDR1 and CDR2 from the germline V gene are MDHEN and SYDVKM. The CDR3 reads CASSLQVRLYQPQHF. The CDR3 DNA reads as TGTGCCAGCAGTTTACAGGTTCGCTTATATCAGCCCCAGCATTTT.

CDR3 amino acids: CASSLTGETYEQYF. The CDR3 DNA reads as TGTGCCAGCAGCTTAACCGGGGAGACCTACGAGCAGTACTTC. This chain joins TRBV11-2 and TRBJ2-7; possible D gene TRBD2, 5 bases. The CDR3 runs 14 residues. V gave up 2 bases and J gave up 2 bases, with 10 bases separating them. Germline CDR1 SGHAT, CDR2 FQNNGV.

The chain recombines TRBV7-6 with TRBJ2-1; 11 bases map to TRBD2. The germline CDR1 and CDR2 sequences are SGHVS and FNYEAQ. J gave up 9 bases and V 1 base, and 5 bases lay outside the gene matches. CDR3 length equals 15 residues. The CDR3 DNA sequence: TGTGCCAGCAGCTTAGGAACTAGCGGGAGTGGTGAGCAGTTCTTC. Its protein is CASSLGTSGSGEQFF.

The chain employs TRBV4-2 and TRBJ2-2; D unclear. Germline lookup yields CDR1 LGHNA and CDR2 YNFKEQ. The CDR3 length is 13 residues. Trimming removed 2 bases at V and 5 bases at J, with 6 bases between. The CDR3 nucleotides are TGTGCCAGCAGCCAACTAGGAACCGGGGAGCTGTTTTTT. Amino acids: CASSQLGTGELFF.

This chain connects TRBV3-1 (or the pseudogene TRBV3-2) to TRBJ2-1; 8 nucleotides agree with TRBD2. The junction had 13 bases not matched to a gene; V was cut back by 8 bases and J by 4 bases. The CDR3 consists of 16 residues. CDR1 LGHDT and CDR2 YNNKEL come from the germline V gene (reference sequence). Written as DNA, the CDR3 is TGTGCCAGCGAGCCGGGGGGGCGGTTGATATACAATGAGCAGTTCTTC. This codes for CASEPGGRLIYNEQFF.

The chain couples TRBV7-2 to TRBJ2-5; tentatively, D is TRBD2 (5 bases). Germline CDR1 SGHTA, CDR2 FQGNSA. This CDR3 spans 12 amino acids. The germline V and J ends were trimmed by 2 bases and 7 bases, with 8 bases remaining between them. The CDR3 DNA reads TGTGCCAGCAGCTTAATAGGGAGGACCCAGTACTTC. It codes for CASSLIGRTQYF.

This chain joins TRBV27 and TRBJ2-5; 9 bases are a match to TRBD1. The CDR3 contains 17 residues. The V gene's germline CDR1 is MNHEY and CDR2 SMNVEV (reference sequence). V shed 1 base and J 5 bases; nucleotides not matched to a gene: 11. This CDR3 reads CASSLLGEQGAGETQYF. The CDR3 DNA sequence: TGTGCCAGCAGTTTATTAGGGGAACAGGGGGCCGGGGAGACCCAGTACTTC.

V gene TRBV12-3 or TRBV12-4 combines with J gene TRBJ2-5; D gene uncertain. The V end lost 6 bases, the J end lost 5 bases, and 7 bases lay between the germline ends. The CDR3 contains 11 residues. The CDR3 sequence: CASRTGETQYF. In nucleotides, the CDR3 is TGTGCCAGCAGAACCGGTGAGACCCAGTACTTC.

The V and J genes are TRBV27 and TRBJ2-2; TRBD1 matches 12 bases. CDR1 and CDR2 (germline): MNHEY, SMNVEV (reference sequence). The junction had 4 bases not matched to a gene; V was cut back by 3 bases and J by 5 bases. The CDR3 has 16 amino acids. CDR3 protein: CASSFRDRGRTGELFF. CDR3 coding DNA: TGTGCCAGCAGTTTCCGGGACAGGGGGCGGACCGGGGAGCTGTTTTTT.

This clone has a handful of counts. Here the CDR3 reads CASSLDPTDINTEAFF. The CDR3, as DNA: TGTGCCAGCAGCTTGGACCCAACAGATATTAACACTGAAGCTTTCTTT. This chain uses TRBV5-6 with TRBJ1-1; D not resolved. V lost 0 bases and J 2 bases, leaving 14 bases between the germline ends. Germline lookup yields CDR1 SGHDT and CDR2 YYEEEE. This CDR3 has 16 amino acids.

This clone was counted once. V and J are TRBV6-6 and TRBJ2-7; TRBD2 matches 10 bases. V lost 2 bases and J lost 2; bases outside the gene matches: 3. Looked up from germline, CDR1 is MNHNY and CDR2 is SVGAGI (reference sequence). The CDR3 consists of 15 residues. CDR3 residues: CASSYALAGAYEQYV. DNA of the CDR3: TGTGCCAGCAGTTACGCGCTAGCGGGGGCCTACGAGCAGTACGTC.

V is TRBV5-5 and J is TRBJ1-5; D not resolved. Trimming took 4 bases from V and 2 from J, leaving 16 bases between them. CDR3 length: 16 amino acids. CDR1 is SGHKS, CDR2 YYEKEE, per germline (reference sequence). The CDR3 nucleotides are TGTGCCAGCAGCGGACCGGGGTTTGGGGGCAATCAGCCCCAGCATTTT. It translates to CASSGPGFGGNQPQHF.

The genes are TRBV28 and TRBJ1-4; 8 bases line up with TRBD1. The CDR3 covers 13 residues. CDR1 and CDR2 from the germline V gene are MDHEN and SYDVKM. V lost 5 bases to trimming and J lost 8 bases; unmatched junction nucleotides: 4. The CDR3 loop is CASSPQGAEKLFF. DNA of the CDR3: TGTGCCAGCAGTCCGCAGGGGGCCGAAAAACTGTTTTTT.

This chain joins TRBV5-1 and TRBJ1-1, with D possibly matching TRBD1 (6 bases). The CDR3 has 15 residues. The germline V gene has CDR1 SGHRS and CDR2 YFSETQ. V dropped 4 bases and J dropped 4 bases, with 17 bases sitting between them. The CDR3 bases are TGCGCCAGCAGCAAACTACAGGGCTTAGGCACTGAAGCTTTCTTT. Its translation is CASSKLQGLGTEAFF.

This sequence joins TRBV28 and TRBJ1-6; no reliable D call. Trimming left V 5 bases short and J 9 bases short, with 20 bases between. Germline V gene sequence: CDR1 MDHEN, CDR2 SYDVKM. The CDR3 is 16 amino acids. DNA for the CDR3: TGTGCCAGCAGTAAATGGAGCGGGAGTTTTGGTTCACCCCTCCACTTT. It encodes CASSKWSGSFGSPLHF. The variable domain in full, completed from reference TRBV28 and TRBJ1-6, reads DVKVTQSSRYLVKRTGEKVFLECVQDMDHENMFWYRQDPGLGLRLIYFSYDVKMKEKGDIPEGYSVSREKKERFSLILESASTNQTSMYLCASSKWSGSFGSPLHFGNGTRLTVT.

J is TRBJ2-5 and V is TRBV18; D is uncertain. Germline CDR1 is KGHSH and CDR2 is LQKENI. V shed 3 bases and J shed 1 base, with 15 bases lying between them. The CDR3 runs to 16 residues. CDR3 region: CASSPTTWSSQETQYF. CDR3 DNA: TGTGCCAGCTCACCCACCACCTGGAGTAGCCAAGAGACCCAGTACTTC.

This chain connects TRBV28 to TRBJ1-5; D might be TRBD1 (6 bases). CDR1 MDHEN and CDR2 SYDVKM come from the germline V gene. Trimming cost V 1 base and J 6 bases, with 22 bases left between them. The CDR3 length is 18 residues. The CDR3 DNA reads as TGTGCCAGCAGTTTATTGGTGATTGGGAGGGGGGAAATTCAGCCCCAGCATTTT. This codes for CASSLLVIGRGEIQPQHF.

CDR3 region: CASSHPTSGSHNEQFF. The CDR3, as DNA: TGTGCCAGCAGCCACCCGACTAGCGGGAGCCACAATGAGCAGTTCTTC. The chain joins TRBV7-9 to TRBJ2-1, with 12 positions matching TRBD2. The CDR3 consists of 16 residues. Per germline, CDR1 SEHNR and CDR2 FQNEAQ (reference sequence). Trimming removed 5 bases from V and 5 bases from J; junction bases left unmatched: 7.

The rearrangement joins TRBV6-5 to TRBJ1-6; D gene uncertain. Trimming took off 3 bases at V and 10 bases at J, with 19 bases between the two ends. Germline loops: CDR1 MNHEY, CDR2 SVGAGI. CDR3 size: 16 residues. The CDR3 DNA reads TGTGCCAGCAGTTATCGGGTCGCCGGCGGAGCCTCACCCCTCCACTTT. Its translation: CASSYRVAGGASPLHF.

The chain recombines TRBV19 with TRBJ2-2; 15 positions agree with TRBD2. The V and J ends lost 5 bases and 6 bases, in that order; junction bases with no gene match: 4. The CDR3 runs 16 residues. The germline gives CDR1 LNHDA, CDR2 SQIVND (reference sequence). This chain's CDR3 is CASSPGLAGGAGELFF. For the CDR3, the DNA is TGTGCCAGTAGTCCGGGACTAGCGGGAGGTGCCGGGGAGCTGTTTTTT.

The rearrangement uses TRBV3-1 (or the pseudogene TRBV3-2) and TRBJ1-3; 9 bases are shared with TRBD1. The CDR3 totals 13 residues. V dropped 3 bases and J dropped 8; count of bases not matched to a gene: 2. Per germline, CDR1 LGHDT and CDR2 YNNKEL (reference sequence). This chain's CDR3 is CASSQDRGYTIYF. CDR3 nucleotides: TGTGCCAGCAGCCAGGACAGGGGATACACCATATATTTT.

Turning to this clone: Sequence at one end of the junction differs from germline and may be a read error. The chain employs TRBV18 and TRBJ1-5; TRBD1 matches at 7 bases. This CDR3 is built from 13 residues. The germline CDR1 and CDR2 sequences are KGHSH and LQKENI. CDR3 coding DNA: TGTGCCAGCTCCCGGGACAGCAGTCAGCCCCAGCATTTT. This gives the protein CASSRDSSQPQHF.

The chain combines TRBV3-1 (or the pseudogene TRBV3-2) with TRBJ2-1, with D maybe TRBD2 (6 bases). CDR3 size: 14 residues. CDR1 is LGHDT and CDR2 is YNNKEL in the germline V gene (reference sequence). V was pared by 1 base and J by 13 bases, with 17 bases between. In DNA form, the CDR3 reads TGTGCCAGCAGCCAAGGCCCCTACCCGCGGGACCAGTTCTTC. The encoded protein is CASSQGPYPRDQFF.

This clone was detected only a few times. This chain links TRBV28 with TRBJ2-5, with D possibly TRBD1 on 5 matching bases. CDR1 and CDR2 from the germline V gene are MDHEN and SYDVKM. Trimming took 3 bases from V and 5 from J, leaving 16 bases between them. The CDR3 covers 15 residues. This CDR3 is CASSFPPQGRETQYF. The CDR3 nucleotides read TGTGCCAGCAGTTTTCCCCCCCAGGGAAGGGAGACCCAGTACTTC.

Notes on this clone: One end of the junction fails to match germline, which may point to a read error. The genes are TRBV28 and TRBJ1-4; 8 bases line up with TRBD1. Germline loops: CDR1 MDHEN, CDR2 SYDVKM. This CDR3 contains 13 residues. Written as DNA, the CDR3 is TGTGCCAGCAGTTTATCTGGCTGGACAGGGCTTGCTTTC. This codes for CASSLSGWTGLAF.